These T cell receptor beta chains were read from a single sample in a study of blood T cell repertoires in COVID-19. The table came from immunoSEQ multiplex PCR; TCRdb's copy has only in-frame clones and leaves some out. The sample gives more than 70,000 clones, 75% to 90% of which show up once; over 2.5% is in the top ten. The source material was peripheral blood. The receptors come from a woman between 50 and 59 years old with active or convalescent COVID-19. Each CDR3 is given with its conserved first and last residue. D genes are given only for firm matches. Some rows have no size entry. The others give once, few or many, or a class for an expanded clone.

TRBJ2-6	-	-	TRBV7-3	CASSPAGSGANVLTF	TGTGCCAGCAGCCCAGCGGGCTCTGGGGCCAACGTCCTGACTTTC
TRBJ1-2	TRBD1	-	TRBV27	CASSPRQGNYGYTF	TGTGCCAGCAGTCCCCGACAGGGGAACTATGGCTACACCTTC
TRBJ1-2	-	-	TRBV10-3	CAISDRGWGGYTF	TGTGCCATCAGTGACAGGGGATGGGGTGGCTACACCTTC
TRBJ1-1	-	-	TRBV7-6	CASSQIEGASEAFF	TGTGCCAGCAGCCAAATCGAGGGAGCTTCTGAAGCTTTCTTT
TRBJ1-2	TRBD1	-	TRBV19	CATHVRQGNYGYTF	TGTGCCACCCACGTGAGACAGGGGAACTATGGCTACACCTTC
TRBJ2-2	TRBD1	few	TRBV30	CAWNRDRAYTGELFF	TGTGCCTGGAACCGGGACAGGGCGTACACCGGGGAGCTGTTTTTT
TRBJ1-1	TRBD1	-	TRBV7-9	CASSTPTGLDTEAFF	TGTGCCAGCAGCACCCCGACAGGGTTGGACACTGAAGCTTTCTTT
TRBJ2-2	-	-	TRBV30	CAWSRGTNTGELFF	TGTGCCTGGAGTAGGGGGACGAACACCGGGGAGCTGTTTTTT
TRBJ2-3	TRBD2	-	TRBV7-2	CASSLGLARDTQYF	TGTGCCAGCAGCCTCGGACTAGCAAGAGATACGCAGTATTTT
TRBJ1-1	-	-	TRBV6-2/TRBV6-3	CASSTKPGHTTEAFF	TGTGCCAGCAGTACTAAACCGGGACACACCACTGAAGCTTTCTTT
TRBJ1-4	TRBD1	-	TRBV5-8	CASSSFEGQLNEKLFF	TGTGCCAGCAGCTCGTTCGAGGGACAGCTCAATGAAAAACTGTTTTTT
TRBJ2-2	TRBD1	-	TRBV7-3	CASSLVDRERTGELFF	TGTGCCAGCAGCTTAGTAGACAGGGAGAGGACCGGGGAGCTGTTTTTT
TRBJ2-3	TRBD2	-	TRBV3-1/TRBV3-2	CASSQFGGAGTDTQYF	TGTGCCAGCAGCCAATTCGGGGGGGCCGGTACAGATACGCAGTATTTT